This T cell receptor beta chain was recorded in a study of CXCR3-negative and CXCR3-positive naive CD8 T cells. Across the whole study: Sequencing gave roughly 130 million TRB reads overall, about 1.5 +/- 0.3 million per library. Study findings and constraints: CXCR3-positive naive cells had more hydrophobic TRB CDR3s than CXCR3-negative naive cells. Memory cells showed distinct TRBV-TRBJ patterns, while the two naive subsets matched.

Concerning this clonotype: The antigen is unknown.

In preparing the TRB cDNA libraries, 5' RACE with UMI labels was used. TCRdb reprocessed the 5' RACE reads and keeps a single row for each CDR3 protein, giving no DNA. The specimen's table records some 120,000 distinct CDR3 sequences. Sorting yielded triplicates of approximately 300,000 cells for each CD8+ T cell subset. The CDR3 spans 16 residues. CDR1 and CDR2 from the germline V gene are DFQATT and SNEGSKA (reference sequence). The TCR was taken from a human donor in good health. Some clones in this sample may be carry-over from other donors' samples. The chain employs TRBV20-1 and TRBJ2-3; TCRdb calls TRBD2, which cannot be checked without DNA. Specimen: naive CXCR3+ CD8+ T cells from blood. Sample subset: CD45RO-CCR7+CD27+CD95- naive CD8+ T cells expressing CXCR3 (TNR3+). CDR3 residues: CSASERGAIGTHTQYF.